This TCR beta chain was sequenced for a study of T cells in Graves' hyperthyroidism and ophthalmopathy. Per germline, CDR1 DFQATT and CDR2 SNEGSKA (reference sequence). With 5 bases clipped from V and 2 bases from J, the junction kept 8 bases outside the gene matches. The CDR3 spans 14 residues. Points on this clonotype: Its antigen is still unknown.

The CDR3 regions of TCR beta were amplified from RNA transcripts. The HTBI set primed first-round TCR CDR3 RT-PCR. TCRdb re-analysed the multiplex PCR reads in MiXCR, keeping a single row per CDR3 protein. Found here are 530,000 or so distinct CDR3 sequences, about 45% of them singletons; the top ten hold 7.5% to 8.5%. Aged 18 to 65, the patients had hyperthyroidism that was newly diagnosed and had lasted under 2 months. Whole-study results and caveats: Among thyroid clonotypes expanded above 0.001, most also appeared in blood.

The rearrangement links TRBV20-1 to TRBJ1-1; 7 bases line up with TRBD1. The specimen was peripheral blood or thyroid tissue (not recorded which). This receptor was identified in a woman aged 18-35 years with Graves' hyperthyroidism. The CDR3 coding sequence is TGCAGTGCTCACGGCGGGACAGACAACACTGAAGCTTTCTTT. This codes for CSAHGGTDNTEAFF.